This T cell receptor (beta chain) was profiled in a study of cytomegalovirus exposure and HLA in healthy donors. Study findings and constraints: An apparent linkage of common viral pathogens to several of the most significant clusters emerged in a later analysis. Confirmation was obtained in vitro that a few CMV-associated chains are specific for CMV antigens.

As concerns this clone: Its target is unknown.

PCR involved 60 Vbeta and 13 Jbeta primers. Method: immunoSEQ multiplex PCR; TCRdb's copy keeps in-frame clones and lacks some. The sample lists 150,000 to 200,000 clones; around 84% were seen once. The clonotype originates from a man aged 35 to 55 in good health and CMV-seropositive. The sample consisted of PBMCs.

CDR3 DNA: TGTGCCAGCAGTGTCGTTTTCGCTGAAGCTTTCTTT. Its protein is CASSVVFAEAFF. V and J are TRBV6-1 and TRBJ1-1; D gene uncertain. The CDR3 spans 12 residues. V lost 4 bases and J lost 6, with 9 bases in between. Germline V gene lookup returns CDR1 MNHNS and CDR2 SASEGT.